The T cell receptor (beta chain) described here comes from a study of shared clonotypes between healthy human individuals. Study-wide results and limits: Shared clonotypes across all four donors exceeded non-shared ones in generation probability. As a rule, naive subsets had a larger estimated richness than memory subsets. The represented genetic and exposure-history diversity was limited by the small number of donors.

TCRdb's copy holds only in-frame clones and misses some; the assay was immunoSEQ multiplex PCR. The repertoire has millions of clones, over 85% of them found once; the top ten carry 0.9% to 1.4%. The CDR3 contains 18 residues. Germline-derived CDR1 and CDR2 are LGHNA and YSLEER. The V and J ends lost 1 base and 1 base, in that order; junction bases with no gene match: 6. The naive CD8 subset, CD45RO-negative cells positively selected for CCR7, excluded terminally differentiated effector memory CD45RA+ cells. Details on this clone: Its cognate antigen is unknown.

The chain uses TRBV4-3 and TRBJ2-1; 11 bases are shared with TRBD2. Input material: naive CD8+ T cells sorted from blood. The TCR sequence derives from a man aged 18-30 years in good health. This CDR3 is CASSQGKTSGISYNEQFF. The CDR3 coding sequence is TGCGCCAGCAGCCAAGGGAAGACTAGCGGGATTTCCTACAATGAGCAGTTCTTC.